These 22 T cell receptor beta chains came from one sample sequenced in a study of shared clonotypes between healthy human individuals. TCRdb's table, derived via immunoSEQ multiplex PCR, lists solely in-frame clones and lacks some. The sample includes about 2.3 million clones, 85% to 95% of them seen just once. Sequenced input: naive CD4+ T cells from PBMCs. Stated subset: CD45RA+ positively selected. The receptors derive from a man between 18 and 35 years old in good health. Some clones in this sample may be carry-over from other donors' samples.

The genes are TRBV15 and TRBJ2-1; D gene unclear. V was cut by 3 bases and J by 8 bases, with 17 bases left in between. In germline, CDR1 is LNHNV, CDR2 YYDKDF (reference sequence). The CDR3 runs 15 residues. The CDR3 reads CATSRDPGVVDEQFF. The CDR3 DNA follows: TGTGCCACCAGCAGGGACCCTGGGGTTGTCGATGAGCAGTTCTTC.

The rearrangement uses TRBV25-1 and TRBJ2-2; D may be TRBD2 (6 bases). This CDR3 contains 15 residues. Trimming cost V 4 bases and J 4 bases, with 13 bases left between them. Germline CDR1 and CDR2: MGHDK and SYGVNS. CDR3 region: CASSGTLARTGELFF. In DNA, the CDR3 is TGTGCCAGCAGTGGCACACTAGCACGCACCGGGGAGCTGTTTTTT.

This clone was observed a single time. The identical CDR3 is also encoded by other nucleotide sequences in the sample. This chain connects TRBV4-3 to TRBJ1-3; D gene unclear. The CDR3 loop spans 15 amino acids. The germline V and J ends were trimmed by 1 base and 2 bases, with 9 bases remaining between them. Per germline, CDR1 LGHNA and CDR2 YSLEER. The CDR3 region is CASSQVTGTGNTIYF. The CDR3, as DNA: TGCGCCAGCAGCCAAGTTACGGGGACTGGAAACACCATATATTTT.

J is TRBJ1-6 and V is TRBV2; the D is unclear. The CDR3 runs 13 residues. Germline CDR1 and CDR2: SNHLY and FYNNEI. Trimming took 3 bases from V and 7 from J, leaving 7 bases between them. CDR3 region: CASSDSANSPLHF. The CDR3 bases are TGTGCCAGCAGTGATAGTGCCAATTCACCCCTCCACTTT.

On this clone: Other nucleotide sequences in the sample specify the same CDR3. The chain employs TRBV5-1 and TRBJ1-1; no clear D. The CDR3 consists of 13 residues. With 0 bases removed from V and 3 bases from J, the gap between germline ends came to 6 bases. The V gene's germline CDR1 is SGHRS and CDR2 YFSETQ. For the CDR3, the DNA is TGCGCCAGCAGCTTGGGGCAGGACACTGAAGCTTTCTTT. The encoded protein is CASSLGQDTEAFF.

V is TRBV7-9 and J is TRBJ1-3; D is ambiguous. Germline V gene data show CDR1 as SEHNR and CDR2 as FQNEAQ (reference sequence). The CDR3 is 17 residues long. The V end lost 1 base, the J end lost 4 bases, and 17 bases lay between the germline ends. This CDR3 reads CASSLGGSSLVGNTIYF. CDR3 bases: TGTGCCAGCAGCTTAGGTGGCAGCTCTCTGGTAGGAAACACCATATATTTT. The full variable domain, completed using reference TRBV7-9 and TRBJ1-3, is DTGVSQNPRHKITKRGQNVTFRCDPISEHNRLYWYRQTLGQGPEFLTYFQNEAQLEKSRLLSDRFSAERPKGSFSTLEIQRTEQGDSAMYLCASSLGGSSLVGNTIYFGEGSWLTVV.

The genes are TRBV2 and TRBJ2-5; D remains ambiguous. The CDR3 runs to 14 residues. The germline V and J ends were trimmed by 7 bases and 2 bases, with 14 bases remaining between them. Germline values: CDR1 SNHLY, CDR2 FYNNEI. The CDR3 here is CASKVGLGQETQYF. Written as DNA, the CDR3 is TGTGCCAGCAAAGTTGGGCTAGGTCAAGAGACCCAGTACTTC.

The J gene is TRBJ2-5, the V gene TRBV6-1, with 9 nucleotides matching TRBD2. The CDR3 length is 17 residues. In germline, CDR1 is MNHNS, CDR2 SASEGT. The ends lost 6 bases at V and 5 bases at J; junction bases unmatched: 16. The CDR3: CASREPKLAGVWETQYF. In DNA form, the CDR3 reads TGTGCCAGCAGGGAACCGAAATTAGCGGGAGTTTGGGAGACCCAGTACTTC.

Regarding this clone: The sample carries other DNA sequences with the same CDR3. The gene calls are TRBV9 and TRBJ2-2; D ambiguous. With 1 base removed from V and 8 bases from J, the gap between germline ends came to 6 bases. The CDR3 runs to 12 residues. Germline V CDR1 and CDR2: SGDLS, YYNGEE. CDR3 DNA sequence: TGTGCCAGCAGCGTACCTGGTGGGGAGCTGTTTTTT. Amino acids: CASSVPGGELFF.

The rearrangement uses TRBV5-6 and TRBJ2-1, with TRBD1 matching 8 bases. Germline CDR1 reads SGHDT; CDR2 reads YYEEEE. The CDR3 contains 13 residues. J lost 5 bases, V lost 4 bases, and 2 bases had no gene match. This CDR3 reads CASSPTGDNEQFF. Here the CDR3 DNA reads TGTGCCAGCAGCCCGACAGGGGACAATGAGCAGTTCTTC.

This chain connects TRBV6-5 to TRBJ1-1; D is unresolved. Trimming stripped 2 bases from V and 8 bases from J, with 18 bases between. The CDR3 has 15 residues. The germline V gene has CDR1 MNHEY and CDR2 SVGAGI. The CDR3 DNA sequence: TGTGCCAGCAGTTACGTCTTCCGGGGATTAGTGGAAGCTTTCTTT. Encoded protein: CASSYVFRGLVEAFF.

CDR3 in DNA: TGTGCCACCACAGGGGGCGGGTCGTGGACTGAAGCTTTCTTT. This encodes CATTGGGSWTEAFF. The chain couples TRBV6-1 to TRBJ1-1; 9 bases align to TRBD1. The junction had 11 bases not matched to a gene; V was cut back by 10 bases and J by 5 bases. Germline V gene lookup returns CDR1 MNHNS and CDR2 SASEGT. The CDR3 spans 14 residues.

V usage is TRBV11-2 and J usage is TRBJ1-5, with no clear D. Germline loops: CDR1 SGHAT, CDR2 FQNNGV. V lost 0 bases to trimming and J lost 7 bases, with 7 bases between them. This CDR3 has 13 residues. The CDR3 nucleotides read TGTGCCAGCAGCTTAGAAGGCTACCAGCCCCAGCATTTT. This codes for CASSLEGYQPQHF. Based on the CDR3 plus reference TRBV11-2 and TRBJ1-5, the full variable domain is EAGVAQSPRYKIIEKRQSVAFWCNPISGHATLYWYQQILGQGPKLLIQFQNNGVVDDSQLPKDRFSAERLKGVDSTLKIQPAKLEDSAVYLCASSLEGYQPQHFGDGTRLSIL.

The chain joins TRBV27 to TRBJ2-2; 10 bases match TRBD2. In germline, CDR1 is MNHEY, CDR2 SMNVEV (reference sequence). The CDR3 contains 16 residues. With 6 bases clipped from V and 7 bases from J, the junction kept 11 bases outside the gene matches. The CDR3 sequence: CASRRTGTSDIGELFF. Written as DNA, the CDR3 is TGTGCCAGCAGGCGGACCGGGACTAGCGATATCGGGGAGCTGTTTTTT.

This chain's CDR3 is CAWSPWGKWETQYF. The CDR3, as DNA: TGTGCCTGGAGCCCTTGGGGGAAGTGGGAGACCCAGTACTTC. The chain links TRBV30 to TRBJ2-5, with D perhaps assigned TRBD1 or TRBD2 (5 bases each). Germline lookup yields CDR1 GTSNPN and CDR2 SVGIG (reference sequence). CDR3 length equals 14 residues. Deletions cut 3 bases from V and 5 bases from J, with 16 bases between.

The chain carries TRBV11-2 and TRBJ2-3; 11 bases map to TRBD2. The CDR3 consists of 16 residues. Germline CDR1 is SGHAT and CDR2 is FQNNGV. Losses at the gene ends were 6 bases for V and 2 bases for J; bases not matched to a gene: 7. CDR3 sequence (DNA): TGTGCCAGCAGTCTCGGGACTAGCGGTCCCACAGATACGCAGTATTTT. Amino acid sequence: CASSLGTSGPTDTQYF.

CDR3 in amino acids: CASSYRVHNEKLFF. The CDR3 DNA reads as TGTGCCAGCAGTTACCGGGTTCATAATGAAAAACTGTTTTTT. The chain uses TRBV28 and TRBJ1-4; D gene uncertain. V gave up 4 bases and J gave up 4 bases, with 10 bases separating them. CDR3 size: 14 residues. Per germline, CDR1 MDHEN and CDR2 SYDVKM.

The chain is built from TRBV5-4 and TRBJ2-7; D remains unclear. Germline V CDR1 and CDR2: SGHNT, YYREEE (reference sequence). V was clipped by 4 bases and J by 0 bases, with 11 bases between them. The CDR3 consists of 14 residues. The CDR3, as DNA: TGTGCCAGCAGCACTGGGTTAAGCTCCTACGAGCAGTACTTC. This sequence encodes CASSTGLSSYEQYF.

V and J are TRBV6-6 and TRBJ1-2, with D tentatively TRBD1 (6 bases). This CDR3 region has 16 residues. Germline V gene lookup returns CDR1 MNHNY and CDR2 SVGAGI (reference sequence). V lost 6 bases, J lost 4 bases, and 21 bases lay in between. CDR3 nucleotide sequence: TGTGCCAGCAGAGATACGCTGAGGGGGGGCTTCTATGGCTACACCTTC. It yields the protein CASRDTLRGGFYGYTF.

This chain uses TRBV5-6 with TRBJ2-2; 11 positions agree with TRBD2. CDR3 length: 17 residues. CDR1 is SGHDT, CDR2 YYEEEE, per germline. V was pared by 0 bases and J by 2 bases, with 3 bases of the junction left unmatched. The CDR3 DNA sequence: TGTGCCAGCAGCTTGGTTACTAGCGGGGGTAACACCGGGGAGCTGTTTTTT. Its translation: CASSLVTSGGNTGELFF.

Written as DNA, the CDR3 is TGTGCCAGCAGTTACGGTCAGGCAACAGATACGCAGTATTTT. The encoded protein is CASSYGQATDTQYF. The chain recombines TRBV6-5 with TRBJ2-3; unclear D gene. The CDR3 runs 14 residues. Trimming took off 2 bases at V and 3 bases at J, with 9 bases between the two ends. Germline values: CDR1 MNHEY, CDR2 SVGAGI.

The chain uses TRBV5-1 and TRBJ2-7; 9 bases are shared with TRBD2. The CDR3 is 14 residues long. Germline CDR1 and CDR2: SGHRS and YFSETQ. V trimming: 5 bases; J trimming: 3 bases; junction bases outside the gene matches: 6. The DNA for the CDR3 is TGCGCCAGCAGAGAGGCTAGCGGGAACTACGAGCAGTACTTC. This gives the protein CASREASGNYEQYF.